The 26 T cell receptor beta chains listed next were all sequenced from one sample in a study of cytomegalovirus exposure and HLA in healthy donors. The PCR made use of 60 Vbeta and 13 Jbeta primers. Using immunoSEQ multiplex PCR, the repertoire was profiled, and TCRdb retains in-frame clones only, with some absent. The data hold about 190,000 clones, with 75% to 85% observed a single time. Sequenced input: PBMCs. The receptors derive from a woman under 30 in good health and CMV-seronegative.

The chain employs TRBV25-1 and TRBJ2-2; 10 nucleotides agree with TRBD1. The V segment lost 3 bases and the J segment 7 bases; nucleotides outside the gene matches: 5. CDR3 size: 15 residues. Per the germline V gene, CDR1 is MGHDK and CDR2 is SYGVNS. The CDR3 sequence: CASSDSGTGVGELFF. In DNA form, the CDR3 reads TGTGCCAGCAGTGATTCCGGGACAGGGGTCGGGGAGCTGTTTTTT. Full variable domain (missing parts from reference TRBV25-1 and TRBJ2-2): EADIYQTPRYLVIGTGKKITLECSQTMGHDKMYWYQQDPGMELHLIHYSYGVNSTEKGDLSSESTVSRIRTEHFPLTLESARPSHTSQYLCASSDSGTGVGELFFGEGSRLTVL.

The chain employs TRBV28 and TRBJ2-1; no definite D call. This CDR3 spans 14 amino acids. V shed 3 bases and J shed 7 bases, with 13 bases lying between them. The V gene's germline CDR1 is MDHEN and CDR2 SYDVKM. CDR3 DNA sequence: TGTGCCAGCAGTTTCACTCTTCCAACGAATGAGCAGTTCTTC. This translates into CASSFTLPTNEQFF.

The CDR3 DNA reads as TGTGCCAGCAGCCCTGGTCCCGGGACAGGGAACAATGAGCAGTTCTTC. This gives the protein CASSPGPGTGNNEQFF. The rearrangement uses TRBV7-9 and TRBJ2-1; TRBD1 matches at 9 bases. The CDR3 is 16 residues long. With V trimmed by 5 bases and J by 5 bases, 10 bases remained unmatched. Germline CDR1 and CDR2: SEHNR and FQNEAQ (reference sequence).

The chain has TRBV11-3 and TRBJ2-3, with TRBD1 as a possible D gene (5 bases). Germline values: CDR1 SGHNT, CDR2 YENEEA. The CDR3 sequence is 16 residues long. Trimming took 3 bases from V and 0 from J, leaving 13 bases between them. The CDR3 here is CASSFPTVASTDTQYF. The CDR3 DNA sequence: TGTGCCAGCAGCTTCCCGACAGTGGCTAGCACAGATACGCAGTATTTT. Combining the CDR3 with reference TRBV11-3 and TRBJ2-3 gives the whole variable domain EAGVVQSPRYKIIEKKQPVAFWCNPISGHNTLYWYLQNLGQGPELLIRYENEEAVDDSQLPKDRFSAERLKGVDSTLKIQPAELGDSAVYLCASSFPTVASTDTQYFGPGTRLTVL.

This clone showed up just once. The chain uses TRBV6-1 and TRBJ2-7, with D perhaps TRBD1 (6 bases). V was trimmed by 6 bases and J by 4 bases, leaving 10 bases between them. This CDR3 region has 12 residues. Germline CDR1 MNHNS, CDR2 SASEGT. CDR3 region: CASRQGRYEQYF. In DNA, the CDR3 is TGTGCCAGCAGGCAGGGGCGATACGAGCAGTACTTC.

The genes are TRBV6-5 and TRBJ2-7; 9 bases are a match to TRBD2. The CDR3 covers 15 residues. Germline V gene lookup returns CDR1 MNHEY and CDR2 SVGAGI. Trimming took 6 bases from V and 2 from J; bases not matched to a gene: 8. The CDR3: CASRPSGAPTYEQYF. The CDR3 coding sequence is TGTGCCAGCAGACCTAGCGGGGCCCCAACCTACGAGCAGTACTTC.

J is TRBJ1-2 and V is TRBV29-1, with 9 bases fitting TRBD1. The CDR3 spans 14 residues. The trim removed 7 bases at V and 5 bases at J, leaving 11 bases unmatched. Per the germline V gene, CDR1 is SQVTM and CDR2 is ANQGSEA. CDR3 nucleotide sequence: TGCAGCGGAAAAGAGACAGGGGGAATATATGGCTACACCTTC. Translation gives CSGKETGGIYGYTF.

This sequence joins TRBV1 and TRBJ1-2; TRBD1, as called in the table, went unchecked against the DNA. TRBV1 is noted as a pseudogene. The CDR3 is 16 amino acids. CDR3 coding DNA: TGCACCAGCAGCCCCCTGGGGACAGGGGCTAACTATGGCTACACCTTC. As protein: CTSSPLGTGANYGYTF.

The CDR3: CASSFGSGVSGNTIYF. The CDR3 nucleotides read TGTGCCAGCAGCTTTGGGTCCGGAGTCTCTGGAAACACCATATATTTT. V is TRBV5-4 and J is TRBJ1-3; D is unclear. Per the germline V gene, CDR1 is SGHNT and CDR2 is YYREEE (reference sequence). V lost 2 bases and J lost 0, with 12 bases in between. The CDR3 totals 16 residues.

The rearrangement joins TRBV27 to TRBJ2-3; weak D call: TRBD2 (5 bases). Germline loops: CDR1 MNHEY, CDR2 SMNVEV (reference sequence). Trimming removed 3 bases at V and 10 bases at J, with 17 bases between. The CDR3 is made up of 14 amino acids. DNA of the CDR3: TGTGCCAGCAGTTTCTTCTTGGGGAGCGAGGCGCAGTATTTT. It translates to CASSFFLGSEAQYF.

This rearrangement joins TRBV7-9 to TRBJ1-4; 9 positions match TRBD1. J gave up 4 bases and V 6 bases, and 6 bases lay outside the gene matches. Germline V gene data show CDR1 as SEHNR and CDR2 as FQNEAQ (reference sequence). CDR3 length: 15 amino acids. The CDR3 spells CASRPGQGSNEKLFF. DNA for the CDR3: TGTGCCAGCAGGCCGGGACAGGGAAGTAATGAAAAACTGTTTTTT.

Only a few counts were recorded for this clone. This chain joins TRBV11-1 and TRBJ2-1; 10 positions match TRBD1. There are 17 residues in the CDR3. Germline loops: CDR1 SGHAT, CDR2 FQDESV (reference sequence). V gave up 2 bases and J gave up 7 bases; unmatched junction bases: 11. DNA of the CDR3: TGTGCCAGCAGCTTAAGTCCTTCCGGGACAGGGGTGAATGAGCAGTTCTTC. Amino acids: CASSLSPSGTGVNEQFF.

The chain has TRBV6-1 and TRBJ1-5; D is perhaps TRBD1 (6 bases). The germline V and J ends were trimmed by 7 bases and 5 bases, with 18 bases remaining between them. Germline loops: CDR1 MNHNS, CDR2 SASEGT. The length of the CDR3 is 15 residues. This CDR3 is CASKIQGSYDQPQHF. CDR3 in DNA: TGTGCCAGCAAGATACAGGGTAGTTACGATCAGCCCCAGCATTTT.

The V gene is TRBV19, the J gene TRBJ2-7, with TRBD2 identical over 8 bases. CDR1 is LNHDA, CDR2 SQIVND, per germline (reference sequence). J was trimmed by 1 base and V by 8 bases; bases with no gene match: 10. This CDR3 is 15 amino acids long. CDR3 DNA: TGTGCCAGTCGGGGGGGGAGCCCCGGGTCCTACGAGCAGTACTTC. It encodes CASRGGSPGSYEQYF.

The J gene is TRBJ2-7, the V gene TRBV6-1; 9 nucleotides align to TRBD2. The CDR3 extends over 15 amino acids. The J segment lost 7 bases and the V segment lost 2 bases, leaving 9 bases of the junction unmatched. Germline lookup yields CDR1 MNHNS and CDR2 SASEGT. This chain's CDR3 is CASSENPSGTWEQYF. The CDR3 DNA sequence: TGTGCCAGCAGTGAAAATCCTAGCGGGACTTGGGAGCAGTACTTC.

CDR3 residues: CASALLGQGSPYEQYF. The CDR3, as DNA: TGTGCCAGCGCCCTTCTGGGACAGGGGTCCCCCTACGAGCAGTACTTC. The chain has TRBV19 and TRBJ2-7; 10 bases match TRBD1. V was clipped by 9 bases and J by 2 bases; unmatched bases: 13. Germline CDR1 reads LNHDA; CDR2 reads SQIVND (reference sequence). The CDR3 is 16 residues long. The full variable domain, in which reference TRBV19 and TRBJ2-7 provide the parts outside the CDR3, is DGGITQSPKYLFRKEGQNVTLSCEQNLNHDAMYWYRQDPGQGLRLIYYSQIVNDFQKGDIAEGYSVSREKKESFPLTVTSAQKNPTAFYLCASALLGQGSPYEQYFGPGTRLTVT.

This rearrangement joins TRBV7-9 to TRBJ1-4, with 9 bases matching TRBD1. V dropped 0 bases and J dropped 8; count of bases not matched to a gene: 10. Germline CDR1 and CDR2: SEHNR and FQNEAQ (reference sequence). The CDR3 totals 17 residues. CDR3: CASSLARGTGNGEKLFF. CDR3 DNA sequence: TGTGCCAGCAGCTTAGCGCGCGGGACAGGGAACGGGGAAAAACTGTTTTTT.

This sequence joins TRBV5-6 and TRBJ1-1, with a tentative D call TRBD1 (5 bases). CDR1 and CDR2 from the germline V gene are SGHDT and YYEEEE. The CDR3 totals 13 residues. V was pared by 4 bases and J by 0 bases, with 7 bases between. The CDR3 here is CASSRDLNTEAFF. The CDR3 DNA is TGTGCCAGCAGCCGGGACTTGAACACTGAAGCTTTCTTT.

The chain uses TRBV6-1 and TRBJ1-1, with 11 bases lining up with TRBD1. The CDR3 is 15 amino acids. Germline lookup yields CDR1 MNHNS and CDR2 SASEGT. The ends lost 1 base at V and 5 bases at J; junction bases unmatched: 3. CDR3 amino acids: CASSEDGDRGTEAFF. The CDR3 nucleotides read TGTGCCAGCAGTGAAGACGGGGACAGGGGGACTGAAGCTTTCTTT.

In this sample, this clone turned up once. The genes are TRBV6-1 and TRBJ2-5; D is perhaps TRBD1 (6 bases). CDR1 and CDR2 (germline): MNHNS, SASEGT. Trimming removed 2 bases at V and 5 bases at J, with 12 bases between. The CDR3 runs 14 residues. CDR3 amino acids: CASSESQGRETQYF. The CDR3 bases are TGTGCCAGCAGTGAATCACAGGGACGTGAGACCCAGTACTTC.

The chain employs TRBV13 and TRBJ2-5; the D gene is possibly TRBD2 (6 bases). V was clipped by 8 bases and J by 5 bases, with 6 bases between them. The CDR3 is 10 amino acids. Germline V lookup: CDR1 PRHDT, CDR2 FYEKMQ (reference sequence). Here the CDR3 reads CASGRETQYF. DNA for the CDR3: TGTGCCAGCGGGAGGGAGACCCAGTACTTC.

The V gene is TRBV10-3, the J gene TRBJ1-1; 7 positions match TRBD1. With 4 bases clipped from V and 12 bases from J, the junction kept 8 bases outside the gene matches. Germline V gene sequence: CDR1 ENHRY, CDR2 SYGVKD. The CDR3 is 12 residues long. The CDR3 DNA reads as TGTGCCATCAGTGGGCCAGGGGGAAAAACTTTCTTT. Protein sequence: CAISGPGGKTFF.

This chain links TRBV4-1 with TRBJ2-7, with 12 nucleotides matching TRBD2. CDR3 length equals 17 residues. CDR1 is MGHRA, CDR2 YSYEKL, per germline. The J segment lost 6 bases and the V segment lost 1 base, leaving 10 bases of the junction unmatched. The CDR3 DNA is TGCGCCAGCAGCCAAGGGGGGGGACTAGCGGGCGTCAGCGAGCAGTACTTC. Its protein is CASSQGGGLAGVSEQYF.

The chain carries TRBV6-1 and TRBJ2-3, with no clear D. This CDR3 has 12 residues. The ends were cut back, 7 bases at V and 0 bases at J, with 5 bases in the middle. Looked up from germline, CDR1 is MNHNS and CDR2 is SASEGT. The CDR3 spells CASTRSTDTQYF. CDR3 bases: TGTGCCAGCACGAGGAGCACAGATACGCAGTATTTT.

V is TRBV6-1 and J is TRBJ1-1, with D unclear. Trimming cost V 6 bases and J 7 bases, with 21 bases left between them. Germline V gives CDR1 MNHNS, CDR2 SASEGT. The CDR3 extends over 15 amino acids. The CDR3 region has the DNA TGTGCCAGCAGACCAGCGGGAGGGAGGGAGGGTGAAGCTTTCTTT. Its translation is CASRPAGGREGEAFF.

As regards this clone: Other DNA sequences within the sample encode an identical CDR3. V is TRBV7-9 and J is TRBJ1-5; 7 positions agree with TRBD1. In germline, CDR1 is SEHNR, CDR2 FQNEAQ (reference sequence). CDR3 length equals 14 residues. Trimming took 5 bases from V and 1 from J; bases not matched to a gene: 2. CDR3 in DNA: TGTGCCAGCAGCCTGGGACAGAGCAATCAGCCCCAGCATTTT. This encodes CASSLGQSNQPQHF.